The clone carrying this T cell receptor beta chain occurred a few times. These data originate in a study of OX40 agonist ivuxolimab in advanced cancers. CDR1 MNHNS and CDR2 SASEGT come from the germline V gene. J gave up 6 bases and V 4 bases, and 6 bases lay outside the gene matches. The CDR3 is 14 residues long. Method: immunoSEQ multiplex PCR; TCRdb's copy keeps in-frame clones and lacks some. This sample yields about 51,000 clones, of which 60% to 80% are seen a single time; around 2% belongs to the top ten. The sequencing used CD4+ or CD8+ T cells sorted from blood, collected in a trial of the OX40 agonist ivuxolimab. This chain joins TRBV6-1 and TRBJ2-3; 8 nucleotides agree with TRBD2. This sequence was found in an adult with an advanced solid tumor such as melanoma, head and neck, liver or kidney cancer. The CDR3: CASSVRRLADTQYF. CDR3 DNA: TGTGCCAGCAGTGTTAGAAGACTAGCGGATACGCAGTATTTT.